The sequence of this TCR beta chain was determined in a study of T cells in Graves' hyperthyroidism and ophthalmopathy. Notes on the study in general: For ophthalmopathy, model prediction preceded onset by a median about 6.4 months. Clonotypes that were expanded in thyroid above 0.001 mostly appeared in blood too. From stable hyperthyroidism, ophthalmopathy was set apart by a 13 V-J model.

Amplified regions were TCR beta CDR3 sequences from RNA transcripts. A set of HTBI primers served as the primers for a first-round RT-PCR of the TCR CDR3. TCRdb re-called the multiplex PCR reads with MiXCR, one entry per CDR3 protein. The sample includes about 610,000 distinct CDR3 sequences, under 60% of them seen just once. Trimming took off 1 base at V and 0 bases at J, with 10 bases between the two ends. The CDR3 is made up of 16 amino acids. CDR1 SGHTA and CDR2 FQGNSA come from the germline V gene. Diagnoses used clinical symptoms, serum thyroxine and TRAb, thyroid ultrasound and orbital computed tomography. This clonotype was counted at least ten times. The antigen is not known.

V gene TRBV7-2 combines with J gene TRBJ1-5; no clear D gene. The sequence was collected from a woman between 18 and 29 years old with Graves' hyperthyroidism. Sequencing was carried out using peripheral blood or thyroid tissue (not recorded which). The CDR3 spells CASSLGSWYSNQPQHF. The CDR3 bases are TGTGCCAGCAGCTTAGGGTCTTGGTATAGCAATCAGCCCCAGCATTTT.